This T cell receptor beta chain was captured by sequencing in a study of graft-versus-host responses after intestinal transplantation. The V end lost 0 bases, the J end lost 0 bases, and 5 bases lay between the germline ends. The CDR3 is made up of 14 amino acids. Germline CDR1 LNHNV, CDR2 YYDKDF (reference sequence). TCRdb keeps only in-frame clones here, not all; method: immunoSEQ multiplex PCR. This table holds some 46,000 clones, about 93% found once. The chain carries TRBV15 and TRBJ1-1; D not resolved. The clonotype comes from a human patient who received an intestinal transplant, so some T cells may come from the graft donor. Specimen: PBMCs, collected approximately 740 days after a first intestinal transplant, on the day of a second. CDR3 protein: CATSRDRMNTEAFF. The CDR3 bases are TGTGCCACCAGCAGAGACAGGATGAACACTGAAGCTTTCTTT. Full variable domain (missing parts from reference TRBV15 and TRBJ1-1): DAMVIQNPRYQVTQFGKPVTLSCSQTLNHNVMYWYQQKSSQAPKLLFHYYDKDFNNEADTPDNFQSRRPNTSFCFLDIRSPGLGDTAMYLCATSRDRMNTEAFFGQGTRLTVV.